What follows are 12 T cell receptor beta chains derived from one specimen sequenced in a study of low-dose radiotherapy and immunotherapy resistance in tumors (dated by TCRdb to about 2022). The time point label here, explained by the study, means: before trial treatment. Instrument used: Illumina HiSeq 2500. First-strand cDNA was synthesized with Superscript III and a set of TRAV- and TRBV-specific primers, covering both TCRalpha and TCRbeta chains. A roughly 21-cycle PCR with Phusion amplified the TCRs, pairing a constant-region primer with the adapter that was attached to the V primers. The public sequencing data were trimmed at Q25 with fastp and processed into clonotypes with MiXCR by TCRdb, which kept only in-frame beta chains. All rows with the same CDR3 protein become a single entry with the most common DNA and genes. Present in this sample are some 60,000 distinct CDR3 sequences, about 26% of which were seen just once. The ten largest clonotypes hold about 7% of the sample.

The starting material was PBMCs, obtained before treatment. The source of these receptors is a male donor with rectosigmoid adenocarcinoma.

This clonotype was picked up many times. The chain carries TRBV7-2 and TRBJ2-5; 7 positions agree with TRBD2. The CDR3 runs 15 residues. J was trimmed by 4 bases and V by 1 base; bases with no gene match: 6. CDR1 and CDR2 (germline): SGHTA, FQGNSA. CDR3 DNA sequence: TGTGCCAGCAGCTTAGATGCAGGGAGGGGAGAGACCCAGTACTTC. It codes for CASSLDAGRGETQYF.

This clonotype has ten or more counts. The rearrangement links TRBV2 to TRBJ1-5; a possible D gene is TRBD1 (6 bases). Per germline, CDR1 SNHLY and CDR2 FYNNEI. V shed 4 bases and J shed 1 base, with 17 bases lying between them. CDR3 length: 17 amino acids. In nucleotides, the CDR3 is TGTGCCAGCAGTGCCCCCCAGGGGCGGGGAAGCAATCAGCCCCAGCATTTT. This encodes CASSAPQGRGSNQPQHF. Combining the CDR3 with reference TRBV2 and TRBJ1-5 gives the whole variable domain EPEVTQTPSHQVTQMGQEVILRCVPISNHLYFYWYRQILGQKVEFLVSFYNNEISEKSEIFDDQFSVERPDGSNFTLKIRSTKLEDSAMYFCASSAPQGRGSNQPQHFGDGTRLSIL.

The sample holds many counts of this clonotype. This sequence joins TRBV6-2 or TRBV6-3 and TRBJ1-5; 10 nucleotides align to TRBD1. There are 14 residues in the CDR3. Germline CDR1 and CDR2: MNHEY and SVGEGT. The V and J ends lost 7 bases and 4 bases, in that order; junction bases with no gene match: 4. The CDR3 DNA is TGTGCCAGCAAGACAGGGGGCCGAAATCAGCCCCAGCATTTT. It specifies CASKTGGRNQPQHF.

Many counts were recorded for this clonotype. The chain couples TRBV4-3 to TRBJ2-3; weak D call: TRBD2 (6 bases). V lost 0 bases to trimming and J lost 8 bases, with 21 bases between them. CDR3 length: 17 amino acids. The V gene's germline CDR1 is LGHNA and CDR2 YSLEER. This chain's CDR3 is CASSQESRSGPGGTQYF. The CDR3 DNA is TGCGCCAGCAGCCAAGAAAGTAGAAGCGGTCCCGGGGGTACGCAGTATTTT.

This clonotype turned up a few times. This chain connects TRBV5-1 to TRBJ2-5, with D tentatively TRBD2 (5 bases). Germline CDR1 SGHRS, CDR2 YFSETQ. The CDR3 extends over 14 amino acids. Trimming stripped 0 bases from V and 5 bases from J, with 11 bases between. The chain's CDR3 is CASSLEGRGETQYF. The CDR3 nucleotides read TGCGCCAGCAGCTTGGAAGGGAGAGGCGAGACCCAGTACTTC.

The chain couples TRBV7-9 to TRBJ2-7, with 9 bases matching TRBD1. The length of the CDR3 is 15 residues. Per germline, CDR1 SEHNR and CDR2 FQNEAQ (reference sequence). V dropped 2 bases and J dropped 4; count of bases not matched to a gene: 6. CDR3 region: CASSLTGGAKYEQYF. CDR3 nucleotides: TGTGCCAGCAGCTTAACAGGGGGCGCGAAGTACGAGCAGTACTTC.

In its sample, this clonotype was seen many times. The rearrangement links TRBV20-1 to TRBJ1-2; tentative D call: TRBD1 (5 bases). Per germline, CDR1 DFQATT and CDR2 SNEGSKA (reference sequence). V shed 0 bases and J shed 4 bases, with 9 bases lying between them. The CDR3 spans 13 residues. The CDR3 reads CSARDDSSYGYTF. DNA for the CDR3: TGCAGTGCTAGAGACGACAGTTCCTATGGCTACACCTTC.

This clonotype has a handful of counts. The chain uses TRBV6-2 or TRBV6-3 and TRBJ2-1, with 14 bases matching TRBD2. The CDR3 contains 16 residues. Trimming at V came to 5 bases and at J to 6 bases, leaving 6 bases not matched to a gene. The germline CDR1 and CDR2 sequences are MNHEY and SVGEGT. Here the CDR3 DNA reads TGTGCCAGCAGTCGGACTAGCGGGAGGTCGGTCAATGAGCAGTTCTTC. Amino acids: CASSRTSGRSVNEQFF.

This clonotype was seen many times. V usage is TRBV5-1 and J usage is TRBJ2-7, with D uncertain. V gave up 1 base and J gave up 2 bases, with 10 bases separating them. This CDR3 spans 14 amino acids. Germline V gene lookup returns CDR1 SGHRS and CDR2 YFSETQ. The CDR3 region has the DNA TGCGCCAGCAGCTTGAGCCAGGCGGCCTACGAGCAGTACTTC. This encodes CASSLSQAAYEQYF.

The sample holds many counts of this clonotype. The rearrangement joins TRBV6-2 or TRBV6-3 to TRBJ2-7; TRBD1 is a possible D gene (6 bases). The CDR3 is 13 residues long. Germline V gene sequence: CDR1 MNHEY, CDR2 SVGEGT. Trimming removed 1 base at V and 2 bases at J, with 6 bases between. In DNA, the CDR3 is TGTGCCAGCAGTTACTACAGGGCCTACGAGCAGTACTTC. Protein sequence: CASSYYRAYEQYF.

This chain uses TRBV5-1 with TRBJ2-7; 7 bases align to TRBD1. V was pared by 4 bases and J by 6 bases, with 7 bases of the junction left unmatched. The CDR3 is made up of 13 amino acids. CDR1 and CDR2 (germline): SGHRS, YFSETQ. The CDR3 sequence: CASSRGQVFEQYF. CDR3 DNA sequence: TGCGCCAGCAGCAGAGGACAGGTCTTCGAGCAGTACTTC.

This sequence joins TRBV12-3 or TRBV12-4 and TRBJ1-1; a weak D match, TRBD1 (6 bases). V shed 5 bases and J shed 1 base, with 8 bases lying between them. The CDR3 has 13 residues. The DNA of the CDR3 is TGTGCCAGCAGTGGGGGACAGAACACTGAAGCTTTCTTT. Its translation is CASSGGQNTEAFF.